Below, 17 T cell receptor beta chains from the same sample are listed, as sequenced in a study of blood T cell repertoires in COVID-19. TCRdb's table, derived via immunoSEQ multiplex PCR, lists solely in-frame clones and lacks some. The data contain tens of thousands of clones, roughly 84% of them singletons. The source material was peripheral blood. The receptor set was obtained from a man between 65 and 85 years old with acute or convalescent COVID-19.

CDR3 DNA: TGTGCCAGCAGCTTAGGGCAGGGGGACTCACCCCTCCACTTT. Protein product: CASSLGQGDSPLHF. The rearrangement joins TRBV13 to TRBJ1-6; 7 bases map to TRBD1. The ends lost 0 bases at V and 10 bases at J; junction bases unmatched: 3. CDR1 and CDR2 (germline): PRHDT, FYEKMQ (reference sequence). The CDR3 totals 14 residues.

In this sample, this clone turned up once. CDR3 nucleotides: TGTGCCAGCAGTTACTCCGGGACAGGGGCCACTGAAGCTTTCTTT. It translates to CASSYSGTGATEAFF. The chain couples TRBV6-6 to TRBJ1-1; 10 nucleotides align to TRBD1. The ends lost 0 bases at V and 4 bases at J; junction bases unmatched: 2. The CDR3 loop spans 15 amino acids. Germline V CDR1 and CDR2: MNHNY, SVGAGI (reference sequence).

V usage is TRBV11-2 and J usage is TRBJ2-1; no definite D call. CDR3 size: 17 residues. CDR1 is SGHAT and CDR2 is FQNNGV in the germline V gene. V shed 6 bases and J shed 0 bases, with 18 bases lying between them. This chain's CDR3 is CASSSAGQKRSYNEQFF. As DNA, the CDR3 is TGTGCCAGCAGTTCCGCTGGGCAGAAACGCTCCTACAATGAGCAGTTCTTC.

The chain carries TRBV7-2 and TRBJ1-4, with D possibly being TRBD1 (5 bases). V was pared by 5 bases and J by 6 bases, with 10 bases between. This CDR3 region has 13 residues. Per germline, CDR1 SGHTA and CDR2 FQGNSA. CDR3 bases: TGTGCCAGCAGCCGGGGGGGGGATGAAAAACTGTTTTTT. It is translated as CASSRGGDEKLFF.

This chain uses TRBV19 with TRBJ1-6, with 7 bases that match TRBD1. With V trimmed by 4 bases and J by 8 bases, 8 bases remained unmatched. There are 15 residues in the CDR3. From germline, CDR1 is LNHDA and CDR2 SQIVND (reference sequence). The CDR3 bases are TGTGCCAGTAGTAGAGAAGGGACAGACGATTCACCCCTCCACTTT. This encodes CASSREGTDDSPLHF.

The gene calls are TRBV29-1 and TRBJ1-4; no clear D. This CDR3 has 13 amino acids. V was clipped by 0 bases and J by 11 bases, with 13 bases between them. CDR1 is SQVTM and CDR2 is ANQGSEA in the germline V gene. The CDR3 region is CSVEDVMGGKLFF. The CDR3 nucleotides are TGCAGCGTTGAAGATGTCATGGGAGGGAAACTGTTTTTT.

This chain connects TRBV7-3 to TRBJ2-7, with D possibly TRBD1 on 5 matching bases. CDR1 SGHTA and CDR2 FQGTGA come from the germline V gene. Trimming took off 2 bases at V and 7 bases at J, with 12 bases between the two ends. This CDR3 spans 13 amino acids. Here the CDR3 reads CASSLWPGREQYF. The DNA of the CDR3 is TGTGCCAGCAGCTTATGGCCAGGGCGGGAGCAGTACTTC.

The J gene is TRBJ2-7, the V gene TRBV7-9; 13 bases agree with TRBD2. The CDR3 contains 17 residues. The trim removed 0 bases at V and 7 bases at J, leaving 9 bases unmatched. CDR1 is SEHNR and CDR2 is FQNEAQ in the germline V gene (reference sequence). The CDR3 DNA is TGTGCCAGCAGCTTAGCGACTAGCGGGGGGTCCTTCGAGGAGCAGTACTTC. This codes for CASSLATSGGSFEEQYF.

The CDR3: CASSWDRGGTGELFF. DNA of the CDR3: TGTGCCAGCAGCTGGGACAGGGGTGGTACCGGGGAGCTGTTTTTT. The V and J genes are TRBV7-9 and TRBJ2-2, with 10 bases lining up with TRBD1. The germline gives CDR1 SEHNR, CDR2 FQNEAQ (reference sequence). The ends lost 4 bases at V and 5 bases at J; junction bases unmatched: 4. The CDR3 is 15 residues long.

The sample holds a few counts of this clone. V gene TRBV19 combines with J gene TRBJ1-5; D is perhaps TRBD1 (6 bases). Trimming cost V 3 bases and J 5 bases, with 11 bases left between them. CDR1 LNHDA and CDR2 SQIVND come from the germline V gene (reference sequence). The CDR3 covers 14 residues. In DNA form, the CDR3 reads TGTGCCAGTAGTATGGGGACAACTTATCAGCCCCAGCATTTT. The encoded protein is CASSMGTTYQPQHF.

The J gene is TRBJ1-2, the V gene TRBV7-3; 9 bases are a match to TRBD1. The CDR3 spans 14 residues. V dropped 3 bases and J dropped 2; count of bases not matched to a gene: 1. Germline-derived CDR1 and CDR2 are SGHTA and FQGTGA. CDR3 loop: CASSLGTGNYGYTF. CDR3 nucleotide sequence: TGTGCCAGCAGCTTGGGGACAGGGAACTATGGCTACACCTTC.

The chain couples TRBV3-1 (or the pseudogene TRBV3-2) to TRBJ2-3; D might be TRBD2 (6 bases). The CDR3 covers 16 residues. Germline V CDR1 and CDR2: LGHDT, YNNKEL (reference sequence). V was pared by 1 base and J by 7 bases, with 18 bases between. The DNA of the CDR3 is TGTGCCAGCAGCCAAGGGGGCGGGGCGGTAGATCATACGCAGTATTTT. Its translation is CASSQGGGAVDHTQYF.

The genes are TRBV6-5 and TRBJ2-3; a weak D match, TRBD2 (6 bases). V shed 3 bases and J shed 8 bases, with 12 bases lying between them. The germline CDR1 and CDR2 sequences are MNHEY and SVGAGI. This CDR3 has 13 residues. In nucleotides, the CDR3 is TGTGCCAGCAGTTATTCGCTGGGGGGTACGCAGTATTTT. Amino acids: CASSYSLGGTQYF.

V is TRBV27 and J is TRBJ1-4; D ambiguous. Trimming stripped 3 bases from V and 0 bases from J, with 8 bases between. This CDR3 contains 15 residues. The V gene's germline CDR1 is MNHEY and CDR2 SMNVEV (reference sequence). For the CDR3, the DNA is TGTGCCAGCAGTTTGAGGGCCGCAACTAATGAAAAACTGTTTTTT. The encoded protein is CASSLRAATNEKLFF.

The chain combines TRBV19 with TRBJ2-1; 8 positions agree with TRBD1. Germline V CDR1 and CDR2: LNHDA, SQIVND (reference sequence). With 3 bases clipped from V and 5 bases from J, the junction kept 3 bases outside the gene matches. The CDR3 runs to 14 residues. CDR3 DNA: TGTGCCAGTAGTATTACAGGGGGTAACAATGAGCAGTTCTTC. This translates into CASSITGGNNEQFF.

V gene TRBV19 combines with J gene TRBJ2-2; 11 bases line up with TRBD1. This CDR3 has 15 amino acids. Germline V lookup: CDR1 LNHDA, CDR2 SQIVND (reference sequence). V trimming: 5 bases; J trimming: 7 bases; junction bases outside the gene matches: 6. For the CDR3, the DNA is TGTGCCAGTAGTCCCGGGACAGGGGGTAACGGGGAGCTGTTTTTT. It specifies CASSPGTGGNGELFF.

This clone was observed once. The V and J genes are TRBV7-2 and TRBJ1-4, with 8 bases matching TRBD1. The CDR3 is 15 residues long. V was clipped by 5 bases and J by 8 bases; unmatched bases: 10. Per the germline V gene, CDR1 is SGHTA and CDR2 is FQGNSA. CDR3 sequence: CASSARQGRKEKLFF. CDR3 sequence (DNA): TGTGCCAGCAGCGCTAGACAGGGGAGGAAGGAAAAACTGTTTTTT.